Presented here are 4 T cell receptor beta chains from one specimen sequenced in a study of T cell responses to AZD1222 COVID-19 vaccine. Profiled with immunoSEQ multiplex PCR; TCRdb holds only in-frame clones, not every one. The data contain approximately 180,000 clones, roughly nine tenths of them singletons. The material sequenced was peripheral blood, taken on day 0 of AZD1222 vaccination. These receptors were obtained from an adult in good health.

This chain links TRBV5-6 with TRBJ2-3, with a weak D call TRBD2 (6 bases). V was pared by 4 bases and J by 6 bases, with 15 bases between. The germline V gene encodes CDR1 SGHDT and CDR2 YYEEEE. The CDR3 has 14 residues. For the CDR3, the DNA is TGTGCCAGCAGCCGACTTACTGGGGGGGATACGCAGTATTTT. Amino acids: CASSRLTGGDTQYF. The whole variable domain, filled in from reference TRBV5-6 and TRBJ2-3, reads DAGVTQSPTHLIKTRGQQVTLRCSPKSGHDTVSWYQQALGQGPQFIFQYYEEEERQRGNFPDRFSGHQFPNYSSELNVNALLLGDSALYLCASSRLTGGDTQYFGPGTRLTVL.

This sequence joins TRBV7-2 and TRBJ1-3; 7 bases agree with TRBD1. The CDR3 has 16 residues. From germline, CDR1 is SGHTA and CDR2 FQGNSA. The V and J ends lost 3 bases and 3 bases, in that order; junction bases with no gene match: 8. CDR3 sequence reads: CASSFTGVVVGNTIYF. The CDR3 region has the DNA TGTGCCAGCAGCTTCACAGGGGTAGTGGTTGGAAACACCATATATTTT. Based on the CDR3 plus reference TRBV7-2 and TRBJ1-3, the full variable domain is GAGVSQSPSNKVTEKGKDVELRCDPISGHTALYWYRQSLGQGLEFLIYFQGNSAPDKSGLPSDRFSAERTGGSVSTLTIQRTQQEDSAVYLCASSFTGVVVGNTIYFGEGSWLTVV.

The chain couples TRBV28 to TRBJ1-4; D perhaps matches TRBD1 (5 bases). The V gene lost 2 bases and the J gene lost 8 bases, with 12 bases spanning the gap. This CDR3 contains 14 residues. Germline values: CDR1 MDHEN, CDR2 SYDVKM. This CDR3 is CASSLGGVEEKLFF. The CDR3 DNA reads as TGTGCCAGCAGTTTAGGGGGAGTGGAGGAAAAACTGTTTTTT. The full variable domain, its missing parts supplied by reference TRBV28 and TRBJ1-4, is DVKVTQSSRYLVKRTGEKVFLECVQDMDHENMFWYRQDPGLGLRLIYFSYDVKMKEKGDIPEGYSVSREKKERFSLILESASTNQTSMYLCASSLGGVEEKLFFGSGTQLSVL.

The chain uses TRBV2 and TRBJ2-1, with 8 bases identical to TRBD1. The CDR3 is 14 residues long. Trimming at V came to 7 bases and at J to 5 bases, leaving 7 bases not matched to a gene. Germline V gene sequence: CDR1 SNHLY, CDR2 FYNNEI. The CDR3 sequence: CASNGDRRNNEQFF. In DNA form, the CDR3 reads TGTGCCAGCAATGGGGACAGGAGAAACAATGAGCAGTTCTTC.